This is a list of T cell receptor beta chains from one sample in a study of T cell responses to AZD1222 COVID-19 vaccine. Sequencing was performed with immunoSEQ multiplex PCR; in TCRdb, only in-frame clones are kept and a portion is missing. The sample holds 100,000 to 150,000 clones, 70% to 90% seen once. Sequencing was performed on peripheral blood, taken on day 0 of AZD1222 vaccination. All receptors derive from an adult in good health. Both conserved end residues are part of each CDR3. Each record gives: V gene, clone size, J gene, D gene, CDR3 DNA, CDR3 protein. A D gene is named only where the DNA matches it firmly. Rows give clone size only sometimes, using once, few, many, or a class for an expanded clone.

V: TRBV18
size: -
J: TRBJ1-3
D: -
DNA: TGTGCCAGCTCCCCCGGGGCGGGAATCTCTGGAAACACCATATATTTT
CDR3: CASSPGAGISGNTIYF

V: TRBV6-5
size: few
J: TRBJ1-2
D: -
DNA: TGTGCCAGCAGCGCCAGCGTGTACGGTGGCTACACCTTC
CDR3: CASSASVYGGYTF

V: TRBV24-1
size: -
J: TRBJ2-1
D: TRBD1
DNA: TGTGCCACCAGTGACCCCGGACAGGGCTCCTACAATGAGCAGTTCTTC
CDR3: CATSDPGQGSYNEQFF

V: TRBV30
size: -
J: TRBJ2-1
D: TRBD1
DNA: TGTGCCTGGAGTGTACAGGGGGAGCAGTTCTTC
CDR3: CAWSVQGEQFF

V: TRBV30
size: -
J: TRBJ2-1
D: -
DNA: TGTGCCTGGAGTGCCCCGGTCCGTGCCAATGAGCAGTTCTTC
CDR3: CAWSAPVRANEQFF

V: TRBV4-3
size: -
J: TRBJ2-5
D: TRBD2
DNA: TGCGCCAGCAGCCATTATAGCGGGGGGGAAGAGACCCAGTACTTC
CDR3: CASSHYSGGEETQYF

V: TRBV12-3/TRBV12-4
size: once
J: TRBJ2-1
D: -
DNA: TGTGCCAGCAGCCGACGGACCAATGAGCAGTTCTTC
CDR3: CASSRRTNEQFF

V: TRBV15
size: -
J: TRBJ2-7
D: TRBD2
DNA: TGTGCCACCAGCAGTGGAGCTAGCGGTTACGAGCAGTACTTC
CDR3: CATSSGASGYEQYF

V: TRBV6-5
size: -
J: TRBJ2-3
D: TRBD1
DNA: TGTGCCAGCAGCAAGACAGGGGCAAACACAGATACGCAGTATTTT
CDR3: CASSKTGANTDTQYF

V: TRBV28
size: -
J: TRBJ1-2
D: TRBD1
DNA: TGTGCCAGCAGTTTGCGACAGGGAATTGGCTACACCTTC
CDR3: CASSLRQGIGYTF

V: TRBV30
size: -
J: TRBJ2-3
D: TRBD2
DNA: TGTGCCTGGAGTGTAGGGGGGCCCGGTAGCGGGGCTGAAGATACGCAGTATTTT
CDR3: CAWSVGGPGSGAEDTQYF

V: TRBV2
size: -
J: TRBJ2-1
D: TRBD1
DNA: TGTGCCAGCAACAGGGGGTTGGTCTATGAGCAGTTCTTC
CDR3: CASNRGLVYEQFF

V: TRBV14
size: -
J: TRBJ2-5
D: -
DNA: TGTGCCAGCAGCCATGCCGCAGGGCGTGGGGAGACCCAGTACTTC
CDR3: CASSHAAGRGETQYF

V: TRBV6-5
size: -
J: TRBJ1-2
D: TRBD1
DNA: TGTGCCAGCAGTTGGGGACAGGGGGGTGGCTACACCTTC
CDR3: CASSWGQGGGYTF

V: TRBV5-1
size: -
J: TRBJ2-6
D: -
DNA: TGCGCCAGCAGCTTGGGAGGGGGATCTGGGGCCAACGTCCTGACTTTC
CDR3: CASSLGGGSGANVLTF

V: TRBV28
size: -
J: TRBJ1-2
D: TRBD1
DNA: TGTGCCAGCACTCCGAGGGACAGGGGCCTTAACTATGGCTACACCTTC
CDR3: CASTPRDRGLNYGYTF

V: TRBV4-1
size: -
J: TRBJ2-7
D: TRBD2
DNA: TGCGCCAGCAGCCTCCTGGGACTAGCGGCCTACGAGCAGTACTTC
CDR3: CASSLLGLAAYEQYF

V: TRBV11-2
size: once
J: TRBJ1-1
D: TRBD1
DNA: TGTGCCAGCAGCTTAACCCCCAGGGGGCACACTGAAGCTTTCTTT
CDR3: CASSLTPRGHTEAFF

V: TRBV19
size: -
J: TRBJ1-1
D: -
DNA: TGTGCCAGTAGTATAGGTTCCAGGGTAAGGACTGAAGCTTTCTTT
CDR3: CASSIGSRVRTEAFF

V: TRBV6-1
size: -
J: TRBJ1-2
D: -
DNA: TGTGCCAGCAGTGAGCCGGGGATTTACTATGGCTACACCTTC
CDR3: CASSEPGIYYGYTF

V: TRBV7-3
size: -
J: TRBJ1-4
D: TRBD1
DNA: TGTGCCAGCAGCTCGACAGGGGGAAATGAAAAACTGTTTTTT
CDR3: CASSSTGGNEKLFF

V: TRBV25-1
size: -
J: TRBJ2-5
D: -
DNA: TGTGCCAGCAGTGAATATCGGGGAGTAGAGACCCAGTACTTC
CDR3: CASSEYRGVETQYF

V: TRBV11-2
size: -
J: TRBJ2-7
D: TRBD1
DNA: TGTGCCAGCAGCAGACAGGGCTACGAGCAGTACTTC
CDR3: CASSRQGYEQYF

V: TRBV10-3
size: -
J: TRBJ1-1
D: TRBD1
DNA: TGTGCCATCAGGGGACAGGGTAACACTGAAGCTTTCTTT
CDR3: CAIRGQGNTEAFF

V: TRBV7-8
size: -
J: TRBJ1-5
D: -
DNA: TGTGCCAGCAGCGCGACAGGTAACAATCAGCCCCAGCATTTT
CDR3: CASSATGNNQPQHF

V: TRBV11-2
size: once
J: TRBJ1-2
D: -
DNA: TGTGCCAGCAGCTTAGGGGGATATGGCTACACCTTC
CDR3: CASSLGGYGYTF

V: TRBV5-1
size: few
J: TRBJ1-3
D: -
DNA: TGCGCCAGCAGCTTGTCGAGTACTGGAAACACCATATATTTT
CDR3: CASSLSSTGNTIYF

V: TRBV20-1
size: -
J: TRBJ2-5
D: -
DNA: TGCAGTGCTAGTTCTAACCAAGAGACCCAGTACTTC
CDR3: CSASSNQETQYF

V: TRBV10-3
size: few
J: TRBJ2-1
D: TRBD2
DNA: TGTGCCATCAGTGAGAGGGAGGGACTCGGTGACAATGAGCAGTTCTTC
CDR3: CAISEREGLGDNEQFF

V: TRBV7-9
size: -
J: TRBJ1-1
D: -
DNA: TGTGCCAGCAGCTTAACAGGAATGAACACTGAAGCTTTCTTT
CDR3: CASSLTGMNTEAFF

V: TRBV5-1
size: -
J: TRBJ2-3
D: -
DNA: TGCGCCAGCAGCTTGTCACAGCCTGGGGATACGCAGTATTTT
CDR3: CASSLSQPGDTQYF

V: TRBV19
size: -
J: TRBJ1-2
D: -
DNA: TGTGCCAGTGCCGGGACATGGGGAGATGGCTACACCTTC
CDR3: CASAGTWGDGYTF

V: TRBV5-8
size: -
J: TRBJ1-6
D: -
DNA: TGTGCCAGCAGCTTGGGGGCGGACAGTCGTAATTCACCCCTCCACTTT
CDR3: CASSLGADSRNSPLHF

V: TRBV11-1
size: -
J: TRBJ1-2
D: -
DNA: TGTGCCAGCAGCAAAGATTTGGTGAACTATGGCTACACCTTC
CDR3: CASSKDLVNYGYTF

V: TRBV7-9
size: -
J: TRBJ2-7
D: -
DNA: TGTGCCAGCAGCTTAGAGGGGCAGGAGAAGCCCTACGAGCAGTACTTC
CDR3: CASSLEGQEKPYEQYF

V: TRBV19
size: -
J: TRBJ2-1
D: -
DNA: TGTGCCAGTAGTTTCTGGGGCGGAGGGAGAAGCTCCTACAATGAGCAGTTCTTC
CDR3: CASSFWGGGRSSYNEQFF

V: TRBV6-6
size: -
J: TRBJ2-7
D: TRBD2
DNA: TGTGCCAGCAACGAAGGGCCCCCTGGGGGGGCCTACGAGCAGTACTTC
CDR3: CASNEGPPGGAYEQYF

V: TRBV28
size: -
J: TRBJ1-2
D: -
DNA: TGTGCCAGCACTCTACCTCGCTCCACTAACTATGGCTACACCTTC
CDR3: CASTLPRSTNYGYTF

V: TRBV27
size: -
J: TRBJ2-1
D: TRBD2
DNA: TGTGCCAGCACTCCCATCGGGGGGTCCGACAATGAGCAGTTCTTC
CDR3: CASTPIGGSDNEQFF

V: TRBV18
size: -
J: TRBJ2-1
D: TRBD2
DNA: TGTGCCAGCTCCCTAGGTCCGGGACTAGATATTAAGGTTGGCAATGAGCAGTTCTTC
CDR3: CASSLGPGLDIKVGNEQFF